Below are 23 T cell receptor beta chains sequenced from a single sample in a study of PD-L1 blockade in urothelial cancer. Clones were sequenced by immunoSEQ multiplex PCR, and TCRdb holds only the in-frame ones, with some missing. The table has approximately 46,000 clones, around 84% seen once; the top ten hold 2.7%. Material: PBMCs, obtained around atezolizumab (anti-PD-L1) treatment. These TCRs come from a man aged 65 to 79 with urothelial cancer.

The chain couples TRBV2 to TRBJ2-5; tentative D call: TRBD2 (5 bases). The germline V gene has CDR1 SNHLY and CDR2 FYNNEI. Between the trimmed V and J ends, which lost 2 bases and 3 bases, there was a span of 13 bases. The CDR3 totals 15 residues. The CDR3 nucleotides read TGTGCCAGCAGTGAACAAGGACTGCAGAAAGAGACCCAGTACTTC. Translated, it gives CASSEQGLQKETQYF.

This sequence joins TRBV6-6 and TRBJ1-2; D may be TRBD1 (6 bases). V lost 1 base and J 4 bases, leaving 7 bases between the germline ends. CDR1 MNHNY and CDR2 SVGAGI come from the germline V gene (reference sequence). The CDR3 contains 13 residues. The CDR3 coding sequence is TGTGCCAGCAGTTACTTACAGGGCTATGGCTACACCTTC. It codes for CASSYLQGYGYTF.

The gene calls are TRBV29-1 and TRBJ1-1; a possible D gene is TRBD1 (5 bases). Germline V gene data show CDR1 as SQVTM and CDR2 as ANQGSEA. The CDR3 spans 13 residues. With 7 bases removed from V and 5 bases from J, the gap between germline ends came to 17 bases. The CDR3 sequence is CSASGHSGTEAFF. CDR3 nucleotides: TGCAGCGCCTCCGGACACTCTGGGACTGAAGCTTTCTTT.

The rearrangement uses TRBV5-1 and TRBJ2-3; D possibly corresponds to TRBD1 (5 bases). This CDR3 comprises 14 residues. Trimming left V 4 bases short and J 4 bases short, with 13 bases between. CDR1 and CDR2 from the germline V gene are SGHRS and YFSETQ. CDR3: CASSPTGQPDTQYF. In DNA, the CDR3 is TGCGCCAGCAGCCCGACTGGACAACCAGATACGCAGTATTTT.

CDR3 DNA sequence: TGTGCCAGTAGTCAGACAGTTAACTATGGCTACACCTTC. Amino acids: CASSQTVNYGYTF. The V and J genes are TRBV19 and TRBJ1-2, with D tentatively TRBD1 (5 bases). V dropped 5 bases and J dropped 1 base, with 8 bases sitting between them. The CDR3 length is 13 residues. Germline CDR1 is LNHDA and CDR2 is SQIVND (reference sequence).

The chain combines TRBV5-8 with TRBJ2-7, with 9 bases identical to TRBD1. The V gene's germline CDR1 is SGHTS and CDR2 YDEGEE. With V trimmed by 2 bases and J by 6 bases, 3 bases remained unmatched. The CDR3 has 13 amino acids. As DNA, the CDR3 is TGTGCCAGCAGCTTTACAGGGGGCGGCGAGCAGTACTTC. Its translation: CASSFTGGGEQYF.

The V and J genes are TRBV5-4 and TRBJ2-7, with a possible D match to TRBD2 (5 bases). V was pared by 1 base and J by 2 bases, with 10 bases between. The CDR3 loop spans 14 amino acids. Germline assignment: CDR1 SGHNT and CDR2 YYREEE (reference sequence). The CDR3: CASSLRGITYEQYF. The CDR3 DNA follows: TGTGCCAGCAGCTTGCGAGGGATTACCTACGAGCAGTACTTC.

The table lists this clone with a count of one. The CDR3: CASSEREDPGEQYF. The CDR3 coding sequence is TGTGCCAGCAGTGAACGGGAGGATCCTGGCGAGCAGTACTTC. The V call is TRBV6-1, the J call TRBJ2-7; 7 nucleotides align to TRBD2. Germline CDR1 and CDR2: MNHNS and SASEGT. V lost 2 bases, J lost 6 bases, and 7 bases stayed unmatched. The CDR3 is made up of 14 amino acids.

V usage is TRBV28 and J usage is TRBJ2-1; 7 bases align to TRBD2. Trimming removed 6 bases from V and 1 base from J; junction bases left unmatched: 9. This CDR3 comprises 16 residues. CDR1 MDHEN and CDR2 SYDVKM come from the germline V gene. The DNA for the CDR3 is TGTGCCAGCAGCCCGGTTGCGGGGGTGTCCTACAATGAGCAGTTCTTC. Its protein product is CASSPVAGVSYNEQFF.

The CDR3 protein is CATSRGQMEEKLFF. CDR3 sequence (DNA): TGTGCCACCAGCAGGGGACAAATGGAGGAAAAACTGTTTTTT. The genes are TRBV15 and TRBJ1-4; D might be TRBD1 (6 bases). The germline CDR1 and CDR2 sequences are LNHNV and YYDKDF (reference sequence). Trimming stripped 3 bases from V and 8 bases from J, with 13 bases between. This CDR3 is 14 amino acids long. The full variable domain, its missing parts supplied by reference TRBV15 and TRBJ1-4, is DAMVIQNPRYQVTQFGKPVTLSCSQTLNHNVMYWYQQKSSQAPKLLFHYYDKDFNNEADTPDNFQSRRPNTSFCFLDIRSPGLGDTAMYLCATSRGQMEEKLFFGSGTQLSVL.

The V and J genes are TRBV9 and TRBJ2-1; 7 bases fit TRBD2. The germline gives CDR1 SGDLS, CDR2 YYNGEE. The CDR3 runs to 15 residues. The V gene end was trimmed by 0 bases and the J gene end by 9 bases; junction bases not matched to a gene: 9. This chain's CDR3 is CASSVEGGSGGEQFF. The CDR3 nucleotides are TGTGCCAGCAGCGTAGAAGGCGGGAGTGGGGGTGAGCAGTTCTTC.

V and J are TRBV28 and TRBJ1-1; D is unclear. The CDR3 sequence is 12 residues long. Germline CDR1 is MDHEN and CDR2 is SYDVKM. V was shortened by 3 bases and J by 5 bases, with 7 bases between the two germline ends. The CDR3 nucleotides read TGTGCCAGCAGTTTTCGCGGGACTGAAGCTTTCTTT. Residues: CASSFRGTEAFF. Supplemented by reference TRBV28 and TRBJ1-1, the full variable domain reads DVKVTQSSRYLVKRTGEKVFLECVQDMDHENMFWYRQDPGLGLRLIYFSYDVKMKEKGDIPEGYSVSREKKERFSLILESASTNQTSMYLCASSFRGTEAFFGQGTRLTVV.

The genes are TRBV4-2 and TRBJ1-1; possible D gene TRBD1, 6 bases. The V and J ends lost 3 bases and 0 bases respectively, with 11 bases between them. The CDR3 spans 15 residues. Germline assignment: CDR1 LGHNA and CDR2 YNFKEQ. The CDR3 nucleotides are TGTGCCAGCAGCCACAGTCAGGGGATGAACACTGAAGCTTTCTTT. Protein: CASSHSQGMNTEAFF.

J is TRBJ2-1 and V is TRBV4-3; 7 positions agree with TRBD2. The junction had 9 bases not matched to a gene; V was cut back by 0 bases and J by 4 bases. Per germline, CDR1 LGHNA and CDR2 YSLEER. This CDR3 region has 17 residues. The CDR3 is CASSQDRSGVFYNEQFF. The CDR3 DNA reads TGCGCCAGCAGCCAAGACAGAAGCGGGGTATTTTACAATGAGCAGTTCTTC.

V usage is TRBV6-1 and J usage is TRBJ1-2; D is perhaps TRBD1 (6 bases). The CDR3 is 12 residues long. V was cut by 1 base and J by 11 bases, with 11 bases left in between. In germline, CDR1 is MNHNS, CDR2 SASEGT. CDR3 nucleotides: TGTGCCAGCAGTGAAGTGGGGGCCCTTTACACCTTC. It encodes CASSEVGALYTF.

The rearrangement joins TRBV9 to TRBJ2-7; 11 positions agree with TRBD1. The CDR3 sequence is 15 residues long. Germline CDR1 SGDLS, CDR2 YYNGEE. With 3 bases clipped from V and 3 bases from J, the junction kept 5 bases outside the gene matches. The CDR3 DNA is TGTGCCAGCAGCGGGGGACAGGGGGTTGGCTACGAGCAGTACTTC. This translates into CASSGGQGVGYEQYF.

V usage is TRBV7-6 and J usage is TRBJ2-2, with 8 bases aligning to TRBD1. After removal of 5 bases from V and 4 bases from J, the junction contained 6 bases not matched to a gene. The CDR3 is made up of 15 amino acids. In germline, CDR1 is SGHVS, CDR2 FNYEAQ. The CDR3 region is CASSQGQGSTGELFF. CDR3 in DNA: TGTGCCAGCAGCCAAGGACAGGGTAGCACCGGGGAGCTGTTTTTT.

Only one count was recorded for this clone. The genes are TRBV19 and TRBJ2-3; the D gene is possibly TRBD1 (6 bases). This CDR3 region has 13 residues. Trimming left V 4 bases short and J 2 bases short, with 7 bases between. The germline CDR1 and CDR2 sequences are LNHDA and SQIVND (reference sequence). The CDR3 reads CASSKGVTDTQYF. The CDR3 DNA reads as TGTGCCAGTAGTAAGGGGGTCACAGATACGCAGTATTTT.

The J gene is TRBJ2-2, the V gene TRBV7-3; no firm D call. CDR3 size: 14 residues. V dropped 5 bases and J dropped 1 base, with 8 bases sitting between them. Germline-derived CDR1 and CDR2 are SGHTA and FQGTGA. The CDR3 coding sequence is TGTGCCAGCAGCCGAGCAGGGAACACCGGGGAGCTGTTTTTT. Translated: CASSRAGNTGELFF.

This rearrangement joins TRBV4-1 to TRBJ2-3, with a tentative D call TRBD2 (6 bases). Germline values: CDR1 MGHRA, CDR2 YSYEKL. This CDR3 is built from 17 residues. The V gene lost 0 bases and the J gene lost 2 bases, with 15 bases spanning the gap. The CDR3 region is CASSQDIVGSFTDTQYF. The CDR3 DNA sequence: TGCGCCAGCAGCCAAGATATTGTCGGGAGCTTCACAGATACGCAGTATTTT.

The chain is built from TRBV5-5 and TRBJ2-1, with 10 nucleotides matching TRBD2. Germline loops: CDR1 SGHKS, CDR2 YYEKEE (reference sequence). The length of the CDR3 is 19 residues. V lost 4 bases to trimming and J lost 4 bases; unmatched junction nucleotides: 17. The CDR3 bases are TGTGCCAGCAGCCCGCTGTCGGGACTAGCGCGTCCAGAATACAATGAGCAGTTCTTC. Residues: CASSPLSGLARPEYNEQFF.

This sequence joins TRBV11-3 and TRBJ2-1; TRBD2 agrees at 9 bases. The CDR3 has 15 residues. CDR1 and CDR2 (germline): SGHNT, YENEEA. Trimming removed 1 base from V and 5 bases from J; junction bases left unmatched: 3. As DNA, the CDR3 is TGTGCCAGCAGCTTAGGGGCTAGCGGGAACAATGAGCAGTTCTTC. This gives the protein CASSLGASGNNEQFF.

The rearrangement joins TRBV7-9 to TRBJ1-1, with 9 nucleotides matching TRBD1. This CDR3 is built from 15 residues. From germline, CDR1 is SEHNR and CDR2 FQNEAQ (reference sequence). V gave up 5 bases and J gave up 7 bases; unmatched junction bases: 11. CDR3 nucleotides: TGTGCCAGCAGCGTCCGGGACAGGGATTTTTATGAAGCTTTCTTT. Translating it yields CASSVRDRDFYEAFF.